This record looks at one T cell receptor beta chain sequence and its context. The data are from a study of control samples from healthy donors and cancer patients. V gave up 5 bases and J gave up 1 base, with 10 bases separating them. CDR1 SGHDT and CDR2 YYEEEE come from the germline V gene. The CDR3 spans 14 residues. The assay was immunoSEQ multiplex PCR, and TCRdb's table has in-frame clones only and misses some. The table has approximately 210,000 clones, around 93% seen once. This receptor was identified in a young man in good health. The chain couples TRBV5-6 to TRBJ1-5; maybe TRBD1 (6 bases). Sequencing used blood. CDR3 amino acids: CASSRGASNQPQHF. CDR3 coding DNA: TGTGCCAGCAGTCGGGGGGCGAGCAATCAGCCCCAGCATTTT.